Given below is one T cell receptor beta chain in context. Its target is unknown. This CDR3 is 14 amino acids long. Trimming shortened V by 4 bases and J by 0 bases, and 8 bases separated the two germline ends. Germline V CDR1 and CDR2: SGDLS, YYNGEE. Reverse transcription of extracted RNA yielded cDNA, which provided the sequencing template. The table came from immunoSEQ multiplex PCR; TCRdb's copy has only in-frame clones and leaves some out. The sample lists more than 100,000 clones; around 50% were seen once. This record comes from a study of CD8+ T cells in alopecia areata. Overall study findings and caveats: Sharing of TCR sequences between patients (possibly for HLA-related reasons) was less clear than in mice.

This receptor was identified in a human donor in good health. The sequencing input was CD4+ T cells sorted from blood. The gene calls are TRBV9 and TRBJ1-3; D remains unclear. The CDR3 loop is CASSPQVSGNTIYF. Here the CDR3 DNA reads TGTGCCAGCAGCCCTCAGGTCTCTGGAAACACCATATATTTT.